This T cell receptor beta chain was sequenced in a study of human T cells and chemical hapten exposure. The time point: pre-sensitization, week 0. Treatment defined: therapeutic diphenylcyclopropenone sensitization with weekly scalp DPC. Suited to DPC and affected by alopecia, the donors ranged from 18 to 70 years old. The study used a library that attached unique molecular identifiers to individual cDNA molecules. Per the original data handling: There were a median of around 96,000 TCRs per sample, with a range from about 23,224 to 750,000. TCRdb independently ran MiXCR on the RACE reads; one entry per CDR3 protein. It is TCRdb's table, rather than the study itself, that gives the V and J calls and clone size. The table has more than 250,000 distinct CDR3 sequences, approximately 8.6% seen once; the top ten hold 2% to 3%. This clonotype was observed a handful of times. Deletions cut 5 bases from V and 1 base from J, with 8 bases between. This CDR3 is built from 13 residues. Looked up from germline, CDR1 is SGHTA and CDR2 is FQGTGA.

This chain links TRBV7-3 with TRBJ1-1; D is uncertain. The specimen was whole blood, collected in connection with sensitization to the hapten diphenylcyclopropenone (DPC). The sequence came from a woman aged 40 to 50 with alopecia areata. Some clones in this sample may be carry-over from other donors' samples. The CDR3 spells CASSPHQNTEAFF. The DNA for the CDR3 is TGTGCCAGCAGCCCTCATCAGAACACTGAAGCTTTCTTT.